This TCR beta chain came from a study of vaccination effects on CD4 cells after COVID-19. Trimming left V 6 bases short and J 6 bases short, with 17 bases between. The CDR3 has 14 amino acids. Germline V gene data show CDR1 as MNHEY and CDR2 as SMNVEV (reference sequence). Findings and limits, study-wide: Only a single clone (1 of 255 vaccine-induced clones in healthy vaccinees) cross-reacted with common cold coronaviruses.

Measured with immunoSEQ multiplex PCR; TCRdb has only the in-frame clones, and not every one. The table has over 50,000 clones, about 80% seen once. Regarding this clone: The antigen is unknown.

Expansion with viral peptide pools was applied to antigen-specific CD4+ T cells by the ViraFEST assay prior to sequencing. When ten to eleven days of culture had elapsed, CD4+ T cells were isolated. Two-dose vaccination with either BNT162b2 or mRNA-1273 was given to the participants. Wells each received over 1.5 million PBMC, cultured with approximately 9.7 IU/ml IL-2 and roughly 10 ug/ml peptides. On day 3 and again on day 7, half the medium was replaced with IL-2 medium. The receptor was derived from a human donor who received a COVID-19 vaccine. Sequenced material: CD4+ T cells from PBMCs cultured with HCoV-229E spike peptides, taken after COVID-19 vaccination. This chain uses TRBV27 with TRBJ1-2, with D maybe TRBD1 (6 bases). CDR3 nucleotides: TGTGCCAGCAGCCTCCTTGGGACATTCCATGGCTACACCTTC. It translates to CASSLLGTFHGYTF.